This T cell receptor (beta chain) comes out of a study of cytomegalovirus exposure and HLA in healthy donors. Using immunoSEQ multiplex PCR, the repertoire was profiled, and TCRdb retains in-frame clones only, with some absent. The sample carries about 67,000 clones, 90% to 95% recorded once. Among the 110 or so subjects of the validation cohort, separate from the roughly 670-subject first cohort, were the donors. Turning to this clone: Its matching antigen is unknown.

The CDR3 contains 15 residues. Germline V CDR1 and CDR2: SGHNT, YYREEE (reference sequence). With 4 bases clipped from V and 1 base from J, the junction kept 6 bases outside the gene matches. General observations from the study: CMV antigen specificity was confirmed in vitro for a few CMV-associated chains.

Material: PBMCs. The clonotype originates from a woman under 30 in good health and CMV-seronegative. This chain joins TRBV5-4 and TRBJ2-5; the match to TRBD2 covers 8 bases. The CDR3 DNA sequence: TGTGCCAGCAGCCCGGGGGGGGCGGCCCAAGAGACCCAGTACTTC. Its translation is CASSPGGAAQETQYF.